The clone carrying this T cell receptor (beta chain) was observed many times. Its antigen is unknown. HTBI primers from iRepertoire and Arm-PCR of CDR3 regions yielded the TCR beta libraries. One entry per CDR3 protein results from TCRdb running MiXCR on the multiplex PCR reads. This sample has around 330,000 distinct CDR3 sequences; approximately 20% occur once, and the top ten carry approximately 35%. This entry belongs to a study of regulatory T cells in long-lasting Graves disease. As for the study in general: The antithyroid drugs taken by newly diagnosed Graves' patients had been used for under 3 months.

General study results and limits: Persistent patients shared more public clonotypes (about 2,700) than newly diagnosed patients (about 1,000).

Time point defined: newly diagnosed GD, antithyroid drugs for less than 3 months. PBMCs provided the RNA from which the TCR library was made. The sequence was collected from a female donor with Graves disease. This specimen consisted of peripheral blood mononuclear cells (PBMCs), obtained at new diagnosis, from a patient treated with antithyroid drugs.

The CDR3 sequence is CAIQSLAETHVWNEQFF. The CDR3 DNA follows: TGTGCCATCCAATCCCTAGCGGAGACCCACGTTTGGAATGAGCAGTTCTTC. The chain has TRBV2 and TRBJ2-1, with TRBD2 matching 7 bases. CDR1 and CDR2 from the germline V gene are SNHLY and FYNNEI. Trimming cost V 10 bases and J 7 bases; bases outside gene matches: 22. This CDR3 region has 17 residues.